One sample yielded the 28 T cell receptor beta chains listed below, sequenced in a study of cytomegalovirus exposure and HLA in healthy donors. Primers included in the PCR were 60 Vbeta and 13 Jbeta primers. The method was immunoSEQ multiplex PCR; TCRdb's version includes in-frame clones alone and lacks a portion of them. The data contain about 160,000 clones, just under 80% of them singletons. Sequenced: PBMCs. The receptor set was obtained from a woman aged 50 to 60 in good health and CMV-seronegative.

The chain has TRBV29-1 and TRBJ1-1, with D perhaps matching TRBD1 (5 bases). This CDR3 has 16 amino acids. With 3 bases removed from V and 4 bases from J, the gap between germline ends came to 21 bases. The germline CDR1 and CDR2 sequences are SQVTM and ANQGSEA. CDR3 sequence reads: CSVDPLLDPGGTEAFF. The DNA for the CDR3 is TGCAGCGTTGACCCCCTCCTTGACCCGGGGGGCACTGAAGCTTTCTTT.

This chain links TRBV4-3 with TRBJ2-1; 12 bases fit TRBD2. The CDR3 spans 17 residues. Germline CDR1 reads LGHNA; CDR2 reads YSLEER. Trimming at V came to 2 bases and at J to 7 bases, leaving 9 bases not matched to a gene. The CDR3 coding sequence is TGCGCCAGCAGCCAATTCCGGACTAGCGGGATGGGGAATGAGCAGTTCTTC. This codes for CASSQFRTSGMGNEQFF.

The chain has TRBV5-8 and TRBJ2-1; D ambiguous. Germline CDR1 reads SGHTS; CDR2 reads YDEGEE. The V and J ends lost 5 bases and 2 bases respectively, with 8 bases between them. CDR3 length: 13 residues. CDR3 sequence reads: CASRQVPYNEQFF. The CDR3 DNA is TGTGCCAGCAGGCAGGTCCCCTACAATGAGCAGTTCTTC.

The chain is built from TRBV7-9 and TRBJ2-1; D gene ambiguous. The CDR3 spans 12 residues. V lost 5 bases to trimming and J lost 9 bases, with 11 bases between them. Per the germline V gene, CDR1 is SEHNR and CDR2 is FQNEAQ (reference sequence). The CDR3 sequence is CASSQLTGEQFF. In nucleotides, the CDR3 is TGTGCCAGCAGCCAACTGACGGGTGAGCAGTTCTTC.

This sequence joins TRBV5-1 and TRBJ2-3, with D tentatively TRBD2 (5 bases). The CDR3 extends over 15 amino acids. V was clipped by 7 bases and J by 2 bases, with 17 bases between them. The germline V gene has CDR1 SGHRS and CDR2 YFSETQ. The CDR3 nucleotides read TGCGCCAGCTATGAAGGCGGGTCAAACACAGATACGCAGTATTTT. It encodes CASYEGGSNTDTQYF. The full variable domain, rest sourced from reference TRBV5-1 and TRBJ2-3, is KAGVTQTPRYLIKTRGQQVTLSCSPISGHRSVSWYQQTPGQGLQFLFEYFSETQRNKGNFPGRFSGRQFSNSRSEMNVSTLELGDSALYLCASYEGGSNTDTQYFGPGTRLTVL.

The chain links TRBV6-5 to TRBJ1-2; the match to TRBD1 covers 7 bases. Germline lookup yields CDR1 MNHEY and CDR2 SVGAGI. Trimming at V came to 0 bases and at J to 8 bases, leaving 9 bases not matched to a gene. The CDR3 totals 15 residues. The CDR3: CASSYSPTGKEGYTF. CDR3 nucleotide sequence: TGTGCCAGCAGTTACTCCCCGACAGGGAAAGAAGGCTACACCTTC.

This chain links TRBV23-1 with TRBJ1-1; perhaps TRBD1 as D (5 bases). TRBV23-1 is annotated as an ORF whose role is uncertain. The CDR3 extends over 13 amino acids. V was clipped by 8 bases and J by 1 base, with 11 bases between them. The CDR3 protein is CASRGGGNTEAFF. CDR3 in DNA: TGCGCCAGCCGGGGGGGTGGGAACACTGAAGCTTTCTTT.

The chain recombines TRBV19 with TRBJ2-7; 10 positions match TRBD2. CDR3 length equals 14 residues. Germline lookup yields CDR1 LNHDA and CDR2 SQIVND (reference sequence). Trimming at V came to 10 bases and at J to 3 bases, leaving 9 bases not matched to a gene. The CDR3 bases are TGTGCCACCAGGAGGACTAGCGGCTTCTACGAGCAGTACTTC. Its protein product is CATRRTSGFYEQYF.

This clone appeared once. The rearrangement joins TRBV7-2 to TRBJ1-6, with D possibly matching TRBD1 (5 bases). Between the trimmed V and J ends, which lost 4 bases and 9 bases, there was a span of 10 bases. CDR1 and CDR2 (germline): SGHTA, FQGNSA. CDR3 length equals 13 residues. The CDR3 loop reads CASSSRGGSPLHF. The CDR3 region has the DNA TGTGCCAGCAGCTCCCGGGGGGGTTCACCCCTCCACTTT.

The table lists this clone with a count of one. This rearrangement joins TRBV5-1 to TRBJ1-5; tentative D call: TRBD1 (5 bases). Trimming stripped 4 bases from V and 4 bases from J, with 12 bases between. Germline V CDR1 and CDR2: SGHRS, YFSETQ. The CDR3 runs 14 residues. Here the CDR3 reads CASSTTGGNQPQHF. CDR3 sequence (DNA): TGCGCCAGCAGCACTACCGGGGGGAATCAGCCCCAGCATTTT.

The chain links TRBV6-6 to TRBJ2-4; D remains unclear. CDR1 is MNHNY and CDR2 is SVGAGI in the germline V gene (reference sequence). The CDR3 runs 15 residues. The V and J ends lost 5 bases and 0 bases respectively, with 11 bases between them. In DNA form, the CDR3 reads TGTGCCAGCAGTCTCCTTCAACTAGCCAAAAACATTCAGTACTTC. This gives the protein CASSLLQLAKNIQYF.

This chain joins TRBV18 and TRBJ2-3; tentatively, D is TRBD1 (5 bases). Germline loops: CDR1 KGHSH, CDR2 LQKENI. The V end lost 3 bases, the J end lost 6 bases, and 10 bases lay between the germline ends. The CDR3 sequence is 13 residues long. The DNA of the CDR3 is TGTGCCAGCTCACCTTCCAGGGATGATACGCAGTATTTT. Translation gives CASSPSRDDTQYF.

The CDR3 DNA follows: TGTGCCAGTGGTACAGGGGAGACGTGGGGTCAGCCCCAGCATTTT. It translates to CASGTGETWGQPQHF. V gene TRBV19 combines with J gene TRBJ1-5; TRBD1 matches at 7 bases. The CDR3 runs 15 residues. Germline loops: CDR1 LNHDA, CDR2 SQIVND (reference sequence). V shed 8 bases, J shed 6 bases, and the junction held 13 bases outside the gene matches. The variable domain in full, completed from reference TRBV19 and TRBJ1-5, reads DGGITQSPKYLFRKEGQNVTLSCEQNLNHDAMYWYRQDPGQGLRLIYYSQIVNDFQKGDIAEGYSVSREKKESFPLTVTSAQKNPTAFYLCASGTGETWGQPQHFGDGTRLSIL.

The chain carries TRBV4-3 and TRBJ1-2, with D possibly being TRBD1 (5 bases). Trimming cost V 1 base and J 4 bases, with 16 bases left between them. This CDR3 is 16 amino acids long. Germline CDR1 is LGHNA and CDR2 is YSLEER. The CDR3 coding sequence is TGCGCCAGCAGCCAAGTACCGCTCCAGACAGCCTATGGCTACACCTTC. Amino acids: CASSQVPLQTAYGYTF.

This clone was recorded at least ten times. The V gene is TRBV5-6, the J gene TRBJ1-4, with TRBD1 identical over 9 bases. V gave up 0 bases and J gave up 7 bases; unmatched junction bases: 7. The CDR3 runs 16 residues. Germline V gene sequence: CDR1 SGHDT, CDR2 YYEEEE. The CDR3 here is CASSLGTGTGIEKLFF. The CDR3 nucleotides are TGTGCCAGCAGCTTGGGGACCGGGACAGGGATTGAAAAACTGTTTTTT.

This chain uses TRBV9 with TRBJ1-2; D is unclear. The CDR3 runs 16 residues. The ends were cut back, 0 bases at V and 2 bases at J, with 14 bases in the middle. The germline CDR1 and CDR2 sequences are SGDLS and YYNGEE. This CDR3 reads CASSVDLTDFNYGYTF. The DNA for the CDR3 is TGTGCCAGCAGCGTAGACCTCACGGACTTCAACTATGGCTACACCTTC.

V and J are TRBV7-9 and TRBJ1-1; 8 bases align to TRBD1. J lost 3 bases, V lost 5 bases, and 5 bases had no gene match. Germline loops: CDR1 SEHNR, CDR2 FQNEAQ (reference sequence). The CDR3 is 14 residues long. CDR3 DNA sequence: TGTGCCAGCAGCGCCCAGACAGGGGACACTGAAGCTTTCTTT. Its protein is CASSAQTGDTEAFF.

The rearrangement joins TRBV6-5 to TRBJ1-6; D is possibly TRBD1 (5 bases). Trimming shortened V by 8 bases and J by 8 bases, and 10 bases separated the two germline ends. CDR1 MNHEY and CDR2 SVGAGI come from the germline V gene. The CDR3 has 12 amino acids. CDR3: CASGGWDSPLHF. CDR3 nucleotide sequence: TGTGCCAGCGGGGGGTGGGATTCACCCCTCCACTTT.

This sequence joins TRBV6-1 and TRBJ2-3; 10 nucleotides align to TRBD2. From germline, CDR1 is MNHNS and CDR2 SASEGT. The V segment lost 2 bases and the J segment 4 bases; nucleotides outside the gene matches: 0. There are 14 residues in the CDR3. The CDR3, as DNA: TGTGCCAGCAGTGAACTAGCGGGGGCAGATACGCAGTATTTT. This translates into CASSELAGADTQYF.

This sequence joins TRBV28 and TRBJ2-1, with 9 bases identical to TRBD1. There are 14 residues in the CDR3. Trimming cost V 6 bases and J 4 bases; bases outside gene matches: 4. CDR1 is MDHEN, CDR2 SYDVKM, per germline. CDR3 in DNA: TGTGCCAGCAGCGAACAGGGGGCTTACAATGAGCAGTTCTTC. It specifies CASSEQGAYNEQFF. The complete variable domain, with remaining parts taken from reference TRBV28 and TRBJ2-1, reads DVKVTQSSRYLVKRTGEKVFLECVQDMDHENMFWYRQDPGLGLRLIYFSYDVKMKEKGDIPEGYSVSREKKERFSLILESASTNQTSMYLCASSEQGAYNEQFFGPGTRLTVL.

The chain employs TRBV11-2 and TRBJ2-5; D possibly corresponds to TRBD1 (7 bases). V was clipped by 6 bases and J by 5 bases, with 22 bases between them. From germline, CDR1 is SGHAT and CDR2 FQNNGV. This CDR3 has 16 residues. This chain's CDR3 is CASRVGRGRRGETQYF. CDR3 coding DNA: TGTGCCAGCAGGGTCGGAAGGGGGCGCCGGGGGGAGACCCAGTACTTC.

The rearrangement joins TRBV27 to TRBJ1-1, with D perhaps matching TRBD1 (6 bases). Trimming took off 0 bases at V and 4 bases at J, with 12 bases between the two ends. The CDR3 is made up of 15 amino acids. Germline CDR1 MNHEY, CDR2 SMNVEV (reference sequence). This chain's CDR3 is CASSLSLGGSTEAFF. The CDR3 DNA sequence: TGTGCCAGCAGTTTATCCTTAGGGGGTAGCACTGAAGCTTTCTTT.

This clone was seen a single time. The chain uses TRBV5-1 and TRBJ2-5; D perhaps matches TRBD2 (6 bases). Trimming removed 4 bases at V and 5 bases at J, with 6 bases between. CDR1 SGHRS and CDR2 YFSETQ come from the germline V gene. CDR3 length equals 11 residues. CDR3 sequence (DNA): TGCGCCAGCAGCGGGGGGGAGACCCAGTACTTC. Its protein product is CASSGGETQYF.

The chain joins TRBV7-2 to TRBJ1-4; TRBD1 might be the D (5 bases). Germline V gives CDR1 SGHTA, CDR2 FQGNSA. Trimming stripped 5 bases from V and 10 bases from J, with 17 bases between. The CDR3 runs to 14 residues. The CDR3 here is CASSQRDGLGKLFF. As DNA, the CDR3 is TGTGCCAGCAGCCAGCGGGACGGGTTGGGAAAACTGTTTTTT.

This clone has just one count. The J gene is TRBJ1-5, the V gene TRBV18; no firm D call. CDR1 is KGHSH, CDR2 LQKENI, per germline. V lost 2 bases and J 0 bases, leaving 23 bases between the germline ends. This CDR3 is 20 amino acids long. In DNA, the CDR3 is TGTGCCAGCTCACCAATATCTCCCGTGGGCAGCAGACATAGCAATCAGCCCCAGCATTTT. It yields the protein CASSPISPVGSRHSNQPQHF.

The rearrangement uses TRBV27 and TRBJ2-3, with 9 bases matching TRBD1. V lost 5 bases to trimming and J lost 2 bases; unmatched junction nucleotides: 5. The CDR3 length is 15 residues. Germline V gene sequence: CDR1 MNHEY, CDR2 SMNVEV (reference sequence). The CDR3 DNA follows: TGTGCCAGCAGTAAGGGACAGGGTGACACAGATACGCAGTATTTT. Amino acids: CASSKGQGDTDTQYF.

This clone has only one observation. V is TRBV7-2 and J is TRBJ1-6; the D is unclear. CDR1 is SGHTA and CDR2 is FQGNSA in the germline V gene. The CDR3 covers 14 residues. Trimming cost V 1 base and J 13 bases, with 14 bases left between them. CDR3 coding DNA: TGTGCCAGCAGCTTAGGAAAGCCCGTATGGCCCCTCCACTTT. Translated: CASSLGKPVWPLHF.

The chain is built from TRBV28 and TRBJ2-1, with D perhaps TRBD1 (6 bases). V lost 2 bases, J lost 0 bases, and 11 bases lay in between. The CDR3 has 16 amino acids. Germline CDR1 and CDR2: MDHEN and SYDVKM. CDR3 amino acids: CASSLGGLNSYNEQFF. The CDR3 DNA follows: TGTGCCAGCAGTTTAGGGGGCCTGAACTCCTACAATGAGCAGTTCTTC. Supplemented by reference TRBV28 and TRBJ2-1, the full variable domain reads DVKVTQSSRYLVKRTGEKVFLECVQDMDHENMFWYRQDPGLGLRLIYFSYDVKMKEKGDIPEGYSVSREKKERFSLILESASTNQTSMYLCASSLGGLNSYNEQFFGPGTRLTVL.